What follows describes a single T cell receptor (beta chain). Unmatched junction bases numbered 6, after V lost 5 bases and J lost 5 bases. Germline V lookup: CDR1 ENHRY, CDR2 SYGVKD. The CDR3 runs to 15 residues. Participants had their cohort set by participant-reported clinical history. These data belong to a study of blood T cell repertoires in COVID-19. About the study: Samples came from the United States, Italy and Spain, spanning acute and convalescent COVID-19.

Methods used by the authors: Using reference gene primer amplification, nucleated cell counts were estimated. Sequenced by immunoSEQ multiplex PCR; TCRdb stores in-frame clones only, minus some. The DNA gave D and trimming, while V, J and clone size come from that table. The sample includes 150,000 to 200,000 clones, around 80% seen only once; the top ten take less than 20%. The sample was PBMCs or T cells enriched from blood (not recorded which). The receptor comes from a woman in her forties or fifties with acute COVID-19. The chain employs TRBV10-3 and TRBJ1-5; 10 positions match TRBD1. CDR3 in amino acids: CAISSGTGVDQPQHF. CDR3 sequence (DNA): TGTGCCATCAGTTCCGGGACAGGGGTGGATCAGCCCCAGCATTTT.